This T cell receptor (beta chain) was recorded in a study of Ad26.COV2.S vaccination and SARS-CoV-2 variants. Treatment described: around 19 received Ad26.COV2.S at low or high dose, single or two shots; roughly 5 received placebo; per-sample allocation not given. It was on day 63 after the first vaccine or placebo injection that samples were taken. V dropped 1 base and J dropped 5 bases, with 2 bases sitting between them. This CDR3 has 11 residues. Germline-derived CDR1 and CDR2 are SGHAT and FQNNGV. A note on this clone: Antigen: not known. Other DNA sequences from this sample encode an identical CDR3 as well.

Whole-study results and caveats: Post-vaccination breadth of spike-specific CD8+ and CD4+ T cell responses was reportedly substantial. Assessments of TCR breadth and depth may have underestimated the total T cell responses.

Assay used: immunoSEQ multiplex PCR; TCRdb lists only in-frame clones, some missing. This sample has more than 300,000 clones, with over 80% found just once. The specimen comprised peripheral blood, sampled in a trial of Ad26.COV2.S vaccine versus placebo. The rearrangement links TRBV11-2 to TRBJ2-5; D gene ambiguous. The clonotype comes from a person between 18 and 59 years old who received the Ad26.COV2.S COVID-19 vaccine or a placebo. CDR3: CASSLGETQYF. The CDR3 nucleotides read TGTGCCAGCAGCTTAGGGGAGACCCAGTACTTC.